Listed below are T cell receptor beta chains from one sample, sequenced in a study of CD8 T cells in ankylosing spondylitis. MiXCR, applied by TCRdb to the 5' RACE reads, yields one record per CDR3 protein. The sample has tens of thousands of distinct CDR3 sequences, more than 9.5% seen once. Sequencing used blood, either unsorted or a sorted T cell fraction (not recorded which). All receptors come from a male donor with ankylosing spondylitis or in good health (not recorded which). The CDR3 runs from the conserved cysteine through the conserved F or W. Some rows have no size entry. The others give once, few or many, or a class for an expanded clone.

v_gene,abundance,CDR3aa
TRBV21-1,many,CASIPFQGGDTEAFF
TRBV5-1,few,CASSLEGQAHSYEQYF
TRBV29-1,.,CSVPVGVPEIQYF
TRBV2,many,CASSDGQGRYEQYF
TRBV2,few,CASSEALLGNQPQHF
TRBV5-1,many,CASSVGGGPNNEQFF
TRBV20-1,many,CSARDRVNYGYTF
TRBV7-2,.,CASSPSGGGAVNQPQHF
TRBV10-3,few,CAISAANTGELFF
TRBV6-2/TRBV6-3,.,CASSFMNTEAFF
TRBV6-1,few,CASSRTSGGTSYNEQFF
TRBV6-5,many,CASSYEPPPNYGYTF
TRBV3-1,many,CAVDQGREAFF
TRBV6-5,many,CASSYRDRGTEAFF
TRBV27,many,CASSFDRGRVNEQFF
TRBV29-1,many,CSGQRSTEAFF
TRBV5-1,.,CASSLEGTSGAVGDTQYF
TRBV12-3/TRBV12-4,many,CASSFLDSAYEQYF
TRBV11-2,few,CASSQEGYEQYF
TRBV30,many,CAYSGTVTTNYGYTF
TRBV5-1,many,CASSLGGQPTLSLKNIQYF
TRBV5-1,few,CASSPSFVTDTQYF
TRBV20-1,many,CSAYHFQGNEQFF
TRBV24-1,few,CATSGTPEGGGTDTQYF
TRBV5-1,few,CASSDKAGGRDTQYF
TRBV10-3,many,CAISEVAGGKETQYF
TRBV15,few,CATSRDLASGSDEQFF
TRBV30,few,CAWSAPGHPRGYTF
TRBV5-1,many,CASSLFGFGRNYGYTF
TRBV3-1,many,CASSQLNRNTEAFF
TRBV15,many,CATSRDLLAKNIQYF
TRBV5-1,many,CASSEGRVNSYNEQFF
TRBV12-3/TRBV12-4,many,CAVSGLAGVNEQFF